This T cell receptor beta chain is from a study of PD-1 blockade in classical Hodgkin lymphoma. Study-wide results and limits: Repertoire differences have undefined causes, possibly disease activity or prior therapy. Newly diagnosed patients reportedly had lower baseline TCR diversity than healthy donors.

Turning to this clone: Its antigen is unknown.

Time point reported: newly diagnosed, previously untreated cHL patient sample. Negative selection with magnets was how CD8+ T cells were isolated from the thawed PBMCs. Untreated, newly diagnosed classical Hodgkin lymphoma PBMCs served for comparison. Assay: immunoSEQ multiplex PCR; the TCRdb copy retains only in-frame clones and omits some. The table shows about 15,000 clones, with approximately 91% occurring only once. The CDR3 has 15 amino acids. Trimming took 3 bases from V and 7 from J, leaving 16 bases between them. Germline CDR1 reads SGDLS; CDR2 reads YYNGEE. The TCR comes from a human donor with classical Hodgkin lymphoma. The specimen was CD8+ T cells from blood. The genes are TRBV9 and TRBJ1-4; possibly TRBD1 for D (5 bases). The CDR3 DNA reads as TGTGCCAGCAGCGGGGAGGGGCCTCCGGGTGAAAAACTGTTTTTT. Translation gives CASSGEGPPGEKLFF.